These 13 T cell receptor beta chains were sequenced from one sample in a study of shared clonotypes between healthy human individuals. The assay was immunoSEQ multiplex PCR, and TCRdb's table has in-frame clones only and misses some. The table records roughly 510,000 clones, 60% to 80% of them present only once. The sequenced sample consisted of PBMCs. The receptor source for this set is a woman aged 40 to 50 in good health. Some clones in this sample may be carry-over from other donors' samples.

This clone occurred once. The CDR3 region is CSVAGANTEAFF. CDR3 coding DNA: TGCAGCGTTGCTGGGGCGAACACTGAAGCTTTCTTT. The rearrangement uses TRBV29-1 and TRBJ1-1, with a tentative D call TRBD1 (5 bases). The CDR3 covers 12 residues. V was cut by 4 bases and J by 1 base, with 7 bases left in between. Germline-derived CDR1 and CDR2 are SQVTM and ANQGSEA.

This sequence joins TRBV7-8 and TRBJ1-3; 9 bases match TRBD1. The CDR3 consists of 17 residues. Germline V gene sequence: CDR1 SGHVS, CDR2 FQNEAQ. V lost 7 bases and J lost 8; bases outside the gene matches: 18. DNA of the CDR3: TGTGCCAGCACACCACGGACAGGGGCCCCCTGGGGGGACACCATATATTTT. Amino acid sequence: CASTPRTGAPWGDTIYF. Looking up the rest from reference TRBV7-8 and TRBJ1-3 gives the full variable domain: GAGVSQSPRYKVAKRGQDVALRCDPISGHVSLFWYQQALGQGPEFLTYFQNEAQLDKSGLPSDRFFAERPEGSVSTLKIQRTQQEDSAVYLCASTPRTGAPWGDTIYFGEGSWLTVV.

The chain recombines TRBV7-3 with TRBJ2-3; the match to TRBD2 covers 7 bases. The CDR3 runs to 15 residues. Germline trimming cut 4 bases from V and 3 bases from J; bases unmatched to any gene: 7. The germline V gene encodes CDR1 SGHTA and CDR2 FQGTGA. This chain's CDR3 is CASSSIAGLTDTQYF. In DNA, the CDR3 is TGTGCCAGCAGCTCCATAGCGGGTTTAACAGATACGCAGTATTTT.

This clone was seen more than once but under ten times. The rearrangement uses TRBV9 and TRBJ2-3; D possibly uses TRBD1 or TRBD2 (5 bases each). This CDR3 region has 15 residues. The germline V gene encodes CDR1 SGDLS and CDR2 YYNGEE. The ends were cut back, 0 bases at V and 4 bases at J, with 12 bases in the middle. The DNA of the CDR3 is TGTGCCAGCAGCGTAGGAGGGGTTTCCTCAGATACGCAGTATTTT. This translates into CASSVGGVSSDTQYF.

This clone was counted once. In nucleotides, the CDR3 is TGTGCCACCAAGTTCTACGAGCAGTACTTC. It codes for CATKFYEQYF. The chain links TRBV28 to TRBJ2-5; unclear D gene. The J call may be wrong; the DNA end is better matched by TRBJ2-7. There are 10 residues in the CDR3. Germline V CDR1 and CDR2: MDHEN, SYDVKM.

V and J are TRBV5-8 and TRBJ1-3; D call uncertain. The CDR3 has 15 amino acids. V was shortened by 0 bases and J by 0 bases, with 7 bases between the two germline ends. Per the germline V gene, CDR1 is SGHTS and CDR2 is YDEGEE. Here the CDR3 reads CASSLEPLSGNTIYF. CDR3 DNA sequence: TGTGCCAGCAGCTTGGAACCCCTCTCTGGAAACACCATATATTTT.

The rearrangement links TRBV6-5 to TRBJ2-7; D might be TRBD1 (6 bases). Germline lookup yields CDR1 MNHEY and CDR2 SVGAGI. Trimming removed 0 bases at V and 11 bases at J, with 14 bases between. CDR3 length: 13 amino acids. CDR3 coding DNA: TGTGCCAGCAGTTACTCCCTTAGACAGGAAGAGTACTTC. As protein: CASSYSLRQEEYF.

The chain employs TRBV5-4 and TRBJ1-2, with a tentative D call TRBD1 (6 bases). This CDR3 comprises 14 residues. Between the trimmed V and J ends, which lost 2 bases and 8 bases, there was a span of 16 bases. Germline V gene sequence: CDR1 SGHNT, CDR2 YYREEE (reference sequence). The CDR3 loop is CASSFQGPGAGYTF. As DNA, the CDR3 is TGTGCCAGCAGCTTCCAGGGGCCGGGGGCCGGCTACACCTTC. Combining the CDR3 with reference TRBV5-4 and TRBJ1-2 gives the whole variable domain ETGVTQSPTHLIKTRGQQVTLRCSSQSGHNTVSWYQQALGQGPQFIFQYYREEENGRGNFPPRFSGLQFPNYSSELNVNALELDDSALYLCASSFQGPGAGYTFGSGTRLTVV.

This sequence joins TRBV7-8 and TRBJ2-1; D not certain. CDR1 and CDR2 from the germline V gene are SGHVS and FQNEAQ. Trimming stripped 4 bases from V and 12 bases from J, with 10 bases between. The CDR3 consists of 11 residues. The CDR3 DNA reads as TGTGCCAGCAGCTGGGGTCATGTGCAGTTCTTC. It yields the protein CASSWGHVQFF.

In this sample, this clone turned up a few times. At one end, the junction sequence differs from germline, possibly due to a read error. This CDR3 is CASSLVVTGGAETQYF. The CDR3 DNA reads as TGTGCTAGCAGCTTAGTAGTTACAGGGGGCGCGGAGACCCAGTACTTC. This sequence joins TRBV7-7 and TRBJ2-5; 9 positions agree with TRBD1. Germline values: CDR1 SSHAT, CDR2 FNYEAQ (reference sequence). CDR3 size: 16 residues. Full variable domain (outside the CDR3, taken from reference TRBV7-7 and TRBJ2-5): GAGVSQSPRYKVTKRGQDVTLRCDPISSHATLYWYQQALGQGPEFLTYFNYEAQPDKSGLPSDRFSAERPEGSISTLTIQRTEQRDSAMYRCASSLVVTGGAETQYFGPGTRLLVL.

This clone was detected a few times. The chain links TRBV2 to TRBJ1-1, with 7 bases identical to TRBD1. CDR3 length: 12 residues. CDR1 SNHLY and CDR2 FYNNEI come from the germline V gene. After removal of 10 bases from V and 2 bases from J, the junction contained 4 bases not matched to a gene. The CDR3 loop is CATLGGNTEAFF. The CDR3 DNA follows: TGTGCCACCCTAGGGGGCAACACTGAAGCTTTCTTT. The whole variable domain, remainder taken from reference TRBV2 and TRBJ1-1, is EPEVTQTPSHQVTQMGQEVILRCVPISNHLYFYWYRQILGQKVEFLVSFYNNEISEKSEIFDDQFSVERPDGSNFTLKIRSTKLEDSAMYFCATLGGNTEAFFGQGTRLTVV.

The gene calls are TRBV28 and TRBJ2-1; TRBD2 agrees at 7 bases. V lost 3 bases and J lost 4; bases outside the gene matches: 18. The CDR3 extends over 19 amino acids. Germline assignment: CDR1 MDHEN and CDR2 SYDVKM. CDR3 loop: CASSFPFDTAGVGYNEQFF. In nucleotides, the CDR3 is TGTGCCAGCAGTTTCCCCTTCGACACCGCGGGAGTTGGTTACAATGAGCAGTTCTTC.

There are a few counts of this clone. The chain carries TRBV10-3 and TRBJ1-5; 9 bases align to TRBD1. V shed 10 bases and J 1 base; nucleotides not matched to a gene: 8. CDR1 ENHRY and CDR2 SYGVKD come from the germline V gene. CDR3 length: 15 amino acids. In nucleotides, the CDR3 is TGTGCCACTGCCCGGGACAGGGTAAGCAATCAGCCCCAGCATTTT. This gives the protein CATARDRVSNQPQHF.